Below, one T cell receptor beta chain is given with its context. This clonotype came up a few times. Which antigen it targets is not known. The sample holds no much larger clone one base away, and base qualities are not on file. Receptors were amplified or captured by 5' RACE. Sequencing took place on an Illumina HiSeq 2500. A second PCR of about 6 to 12 cycles was run with a J-beta primer mix and a sample-barcoded 5' primer. A template-switch 5' adaptor carrying 12 random nucleotides introduced a unique molecular identifier onto each TCR beta cDNA molecule. Each sample yielded at least 3 million CDR3-containing paired-end reads. All of the RNA was converted into first-strand cDNA using the Mint cDNA synthesis kit, with a TRBC-specific oligonucleotide serving as the primer. Following uracil-DNA glycosylase treatment, all cDNA underwent a first 18-cycle PCR with the universal primers M1SS and BC2_uni_R. Concerning the study's data processing: For normalization, 1 million high-quality reads, each with a distinct molecular identifier, were randomly selected from each sample. Reads with shared molecular identifiers were discarded instead of being binned into consensus sequences. MiTCR, with a Q25 quality threshold and the strictest error-elimination algorithm, was used for CDR3 identification, clonotype clustering and error correction. A nonparametric unseen species model using Euler transformation provided a lower-bound estimate of total TCR beta diversity. TCRdb reworked the public reads: Q25 trimming with fastp, MiXCR clone assembly, productive beta chains retained. CDR3 protein sequences are deduplicated, and each keeps its most common genes and DNA. In this record, the V and J calls reflect TCRdb's handling and not the investigators' own analysis. The sample contains 780,000 or so distinct CDR3 sequences, 56% of them found a single time. The ten largest account for around 24% of the sample.

This specimen belongs to a study of blood T cells in healthy people across ages (dated by TCRdb to 2015 to 2017). The study in broad terms: In model experiments, template switching captured about one uniquely barcoded TCR beta cDNA molecule for every two T cells. Age-related changes in TCR beta repertoire diversity were measured in the study by deep sequencing normalized with unique cDNA molecular identifiers. The donors were divided into four age groups: young (average about 15 years), middle-aged (under 40), aged (approximately 62) and long-lived (approximately 74). To avoid experimental bias, donors of different ages were spread randomly across the sequencing lanes. For two donors (one aged 18 to 30 and one aged 80 or older), the study analyzed two additional independent replicas of 1 million unique cDNA reads from the same blood draw. The full study reports these points: Compared with the aged group, more naive CD4+ T cells, fewer expanded clones and increased TCR diversity were shown by the long-lived group, suggesting age selection. Because the CMV infection status of the donors was unknown, age-related changes in expanded clonotypes may potentially have been confounded. Since profiling was done on bulk unsorted PBMCs, naive and antigen-experienced compartments could not be conclusively compared. Estimates of total diversity based on one million sequenced T cells were considered lower bounds and underestimates. The percentage of naive T cells measured by flow cytometry correlated strongly with observed TCR beta diversity. As age increased, observed TCR beta diversity per million T cells dropped in a roughly linear way, and a significant reduction was already evident by age about 40.

Systemically healthy Caucasian individuals from Russia, 35 to 40 in total and aged about 6 to 100 years, were included as donors. Each donor gave ten milliliters of peripheral blood, collected into EDTA-treated Vacutainer tubes. Ficoll-Paque density-gradient centrifugation was used to isolate PBMCs, with at least 7 million obtained per sample. Trizol reagent was used to extract total RNA from the PBMCs, yielding at least 6 micrograms per sample. Naive CD45RAhigh/CD27high T cell percentages were measured by flow cytometry on a PBMC aliquot from every donor. The V and J ends are trimmed by 0 bases and 5 bases, leaving 11 bases between them. Its CDR3 holds 14 amino acids, cysteine through phenylalanine. Left in the record is the CDR3 DNA by itself, 42 bases read in frame from the first base. The germline V gene supplies CDR1 SGHRS and CDR2 YFSETQ.

The specimen sequenced was blood. This TCR came from a man aged 40-49 years in good health. Recombination connected TRBV5-1 to TRBJ2-5; perhaps TRBD2 is the D gene, with 5 bases matching. The base sequence is TGCGCCAGCAGCTTGGCCTTAGCGTCGGAGACCCAGTACTTC. This gives the protein CASSLALASETQYF. Extended through the reference TRBV5-1 and TRBJ2-5 proteins, this CDR3 yields the full variable domain: KAGVTQTPRYLIKTRGQQVTLSCSPISGHRSVSWYQQTPGQGLQFLFEYFSETQRNKGNFPGRFSGRQFSNSRSEMNVSTLELGDSALYLCASSLALASETQYFGPGTRLLVL.